This T cell receptor beta chain was captured in a study of control samples from healthy donors and cancer patients. The method was immunoSEQ multiplex PCR; TCRdb's version includes in-frame clones alone and lacks a portion of them. The sample has about 120,000 clones, over 75% seen once. Germline loops: CDR1 SGHDN, CDR2 FVKESK. The germline V and J ends were trimmed by 2 bases and 6 bases, with 16 bases remaining between them. The CDR3 is 15 residues long. The chain employs TRBV14 and TRBJ1-2; D might be TRBD1 (5 bases). This receptor was taken from a man aged 40-49 years in good health. Sequencing used blood. The CDR3 loop is CASSQSPRGENGYTF. For the CDR3, the DNA is TGTGCCAGCAGCCAAAGCCCGAGAGGGGAGAATGGCTACACCTTC.